This is a list of T cell receptor beta chains from one sample in a study of post-analysis software for immune sequencing data. Using its own MiXCR run on the PCR reads, TCRdb lists one record per CDR3 protein. The sample lists roughly 600,000 distinct CDR3 sequences, 44% occurring once. The sample taken for sequencing was blood. These TCRs come from a girl aged 5 to 17 with multiple sclerosis. Each CDR3 is given with its conserved first and last residue. The order of the fields is clone size, J gene, V gene, D gene, CDR3 protein, CDR3 DNA. A D gene is named only where the DNA matches it firmly. A row's size may be missing; if present it is once, few, many or a size class.

clone_size: once
j_call: TRBJ2-7
v_call: TRBV5-1
d_call: -
cdr3_aa: CASSLRQYEQYF
cdr3_nt: TGCGCCAGCAGCTTACGGCAGTACGAGCAGTACTTC

clone_size: few
j_call: TRBJ2-1
v_call: TRBV12-3/TRBV12-4
d_call: -
cdr3_aa: CASSSNPLSYNEQFF
cdr3_nt: TGTGCCAGCAGTTCCAACCCGCTATCCTACAATGAGCAGTTCTTC

clone_size: -
j_call: TRBJ1-1
v_call: TRBV12-3/TRBV12-4
d_call: -
cdr3_aa: CASSLGYTEAFF
cdr3_nt: TGTGCCAGCAGTTTGGGGTACACTGAAGCTTTCTTT

clone_size: -
j_call: TRBJ2-5
v_call: TRBV12-3/TRBV12-4
d_call: TRBD2
cdr3_aa: CASRRTSAEETQYF
cdr3_nt: TGTGCCAGCAGACGGACTAGCGCCGAAGAGACCCAGTACTTC

clone_size: few
j_call: TRBJ2-5
v_call: TRBV10-3
d_call: TRBD2
cdr3_aa: CAISESSSGPQETQYF
cdr3_nt: TGTGCCATCAGTGAGTCTTCTAGCGGCCCCCAAGAGACCCAGTACTTC

clone_size: once
j_call: TRBJ2-7
v_call: TRBV2
d_call: TRBD1
cdr3_aa: CASRDPTGLSYEQYF
cdr3_nt: TGTGCCAGCAGGGACCCGACAGGGTTGTCCTACGAGCAGTACTTC

clone_size: -
j_call: TRBJ2-6
v_call: TRBV5-1
d_call: -
cdr3_aa: CASSLTGKVSGANVLTF
cdr3_nt: TGCGCCAGCAGCTTGACGGGAAAGGTCTCTGGGGCCAACGTCCTGACTTTC

clone_size: -
j_call: TRBJ1-4
v_call: TRBV3-1
d_call: -
cdr3_aa: CASSQETLKREKLFF
cdr3_nt: TGTGCCAGCAGCCAAGAGACCCTCAAGCGTGAAAAACTGTTTTTT

clone_size: -
j_call: TRBJ2-7
v_call: TRBV6-5
d_call: TRBD1
cdr3_aa: CASKGQDRDYPYEQYF
cdr3_nt: TGTGCCAGCAAGGGCCAAGACAGGGATTACCCCTACGAGCAGTACTTC

clone_size: -
j_call: TRBJ2-1
v_call: TRBV27
d_call: -
cdr3_aa: CASSFGSSSYNEQFF
cdr3_nt: TGTGCCAGCAGCTTCGGGAGTTCCTCCTACAATGAGCAGTTCTTC

clone_size: -
j_call: TRBJ1-2
v_call: TRBV20-1
d_call: TRBD1
cdr3_aa: CSASVRQGSNYGYTF
cdr3_nt: TGCAGTGCTAGCGTGAGACAGGGATCTAACTATGGCTACACCTTC

clone_size: -
j_call: TRBJ2-3
v_call: TRBV11-1
d_call: TRBD2
cdr3_aa: CASSLGSTGLGLGDTQYF
cdr3_nt: TGTGCCAGCAGCTTAGGTTCGACGGGACTAGGGTTGGGAGATACGCAGTATTTT

clone_size: -
j_call: TRBJ2-7
v_call: TRBV9
d_call: TRBD1
cdr3_aa: CASSVAPGGFYYEQYF
cdr3_nt: TGTGCCAGCAGCGTAGCTCCAGGGGGCTTCTACTACGAGCAGTACTTC

clone_size: few
j_call: TRBJ2-1
v_call: TRBV28
d_call: TRBD2
cdr3_aa: CASSLEELAMSSYNEQFF
cdr3_nt: TGTGCCAGCAGTTTGGAGGAACTAGCGATGAGCTCCTACAATGAGCAGTTCTTC

clone_size: -
j_call: TRBJ2-1
v_call: TRBV7-8
d_call: TRBD2
cdr3_aa: CASSSQRGGHEQFF
cdr3_nt: TGTGCCAGCAGCAGCCAGCGGGGGGGCCATGAGCAGTTCTTC

clone_size: -
j_call: TRBJ2-7
v_call: TRBV20-1
d_call: -
cdr3_aa: CSPGSGRGYEQYF
cdr3_nt: TGCAGCCCCGGGTCGGGACGGGGCTACGAGCAGTACTTC

clone_size: -
j_call: TRBJ2-7
v_call: TRBV5-6
d_call: -
cdr3_aa: CASSSAFVSTYEQYF
cdr3_nt: TGTGCCAGCAGCTCGGCCTTTGTCAGTACCTACGAGCAGTACTTC

clone_size: -
j_call: TRBJ1-1
v_call: TRBV7-9
d_call: -
cdr3_aa: CASSLAREGPEAFF
cdr3_nt: TGTGCCAGCAGCTTAGCGCGAGAGGGGCCTGAAGCTTTCTTT

clone_size: -
j_call: TRBJ1-2
v_call: TRBV6-5
d_call: -
cdr3_aa: CASTPLAGSDGYTF
cdr3_nt: TGTGCCAGCACTCCCCTCGCAGGGTCCGATGGCTACACCTTC

clone_size: -
j_call: TRBJ2-1
v_call: TRBV7-9
d_call: TRBD2
cdr3_aa: CASRPTSGATYEQFF
cdr3_nt: TGTGCCAGCAGACCGACTAGCGGAGCGACCTATGAGCAGTTCTTC

clone_size: few
j_call: TRBJ2-7
v_call: TRBV7-9
d_call: -
cdr3_aa: CASSLVQEQYF
cdr3_nt: TGTGCCAGCAGCTTAGTCCAGGAGCAGTACTTC

clone_size: -
j_call: TRBJ2-5
v_call: TRBV5-1
d_call: TRBD1
cdr3_aa: CASSRTGRTETQYF
cdr3_nt: TGCGCCAGCAGTCGGACAGGGAGAACAGAGACCCAGTACTTC

clone_size: -
j_call: TRBJ2-7
v_call: TRBV29-1
d_call: TRBD1
cdr3_aa: CSVTGGAYEQYF
cdr3_nt: TGCAGCGTCACAGGGGGAGCCTACGAGCAGTACTTC

clone_size: -
j_call: TRBJ2-3
v_call: TRBV20-1
d_call: TRBD2
cdr3_aa: CSARAPLRGGSDTQYF
cdr3_nt: TGCAGTGCTAGAGCTCCCCTCCGGGGGGGCTCAGATACGCAGTATTTT

clone_size: -
j_call: TRBJ2-1
v_call: TRBV29-1
d_call: -
cdr3_aa: CSVGMGYNEQFF
cdr3_nt: TGCAGCGTTGGGATGGGCTACAATGAGCAGTTCTTC

clone_size: -
j_call: TRBJ2-7
v_call: TRBV5-6
d_call: -
cdr3_aa: CASSPTIETYEQYF
cdr3_nt: TGTGCCAGCAGCCCTACCATTGAGACCTACGAGCAGTACTTC

clone_size: few
j_call: TRBJ2-7
v_call: TRBV28
d_call: -
cdr3_aa: CASSPRGGLSSYEQYF
cdr3_nt: TGTGCCAGCAGTCCCAGGGGGGGGCTCAGCTCCTACGAGCAGTACTTC

clone_size: few
j_call: TRBJ1-2
v_call: TRBV6-5
d_call: -
cdr3_aa: CASSSPGRDYGYTF
cdr3_nt: TGTGCCAGCAGTTCACCGGGGCGGGACTATGGCTACACCTTC